This TCR beta chain was recorded in a study of blood T cell repertoires in COVID-19. As for the study in general: Sources were T cells, B-cell-depleted T cells, or PBMCs; the material itself was cDNA or gDNA.

The V gene lost 4 bases and the J gene lost 7 bases, with 16 bases spanning the gap. Germline lookup yields CDR1 LGHNA and CDR2 YNFKEQ. The CDR3 loop spans 15 amino acids. The authors' processing: How many nucleated cells were present was estimated from reference gene primer amplification. Measured with immunoSEQ multiplex PCR; TCRdb has only the in-frame clones, and not every one. The D gene and trimming were derived from the DNA, and the V and J assignments and clone size from that table. The table records roughly 210,000 clones, around 80% of them present only once. The sequence was collected from a woman of 80 years or more with COVID-19, enrolled during active disease. Sequencing was done on a sample of peripheral blood. V gene TRBV4-2 combines with J gene TRBJ1-4, with D possibly being TRBD1 (5 bases). The CDR3 region has the DNA TGTGCCAGCAGCCCCCGGGAGGGGCAGTCTGAAAAACTGTTTTTT. Its protein product is CASSPREGQSEKLFF.